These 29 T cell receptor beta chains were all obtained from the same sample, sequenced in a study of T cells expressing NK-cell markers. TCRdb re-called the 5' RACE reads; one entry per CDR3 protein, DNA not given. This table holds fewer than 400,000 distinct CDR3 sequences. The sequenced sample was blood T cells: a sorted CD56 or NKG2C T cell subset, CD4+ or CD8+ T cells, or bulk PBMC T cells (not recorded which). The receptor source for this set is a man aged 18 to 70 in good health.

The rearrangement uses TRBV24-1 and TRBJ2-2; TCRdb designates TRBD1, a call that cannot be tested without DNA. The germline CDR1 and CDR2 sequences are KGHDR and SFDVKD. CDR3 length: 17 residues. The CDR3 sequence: CATSSSKRGGNTGELFF.

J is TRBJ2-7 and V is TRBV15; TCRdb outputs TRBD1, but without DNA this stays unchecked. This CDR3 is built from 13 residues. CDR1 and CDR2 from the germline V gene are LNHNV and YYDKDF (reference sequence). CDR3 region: CATSGDTRVEQYF.

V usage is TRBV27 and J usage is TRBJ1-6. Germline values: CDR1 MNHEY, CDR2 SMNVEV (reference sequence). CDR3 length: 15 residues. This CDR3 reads CASTDGPSYNSPLHF.

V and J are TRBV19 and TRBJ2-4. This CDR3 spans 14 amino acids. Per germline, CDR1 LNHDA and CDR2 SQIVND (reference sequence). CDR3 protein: CASRPELAKNIQYF. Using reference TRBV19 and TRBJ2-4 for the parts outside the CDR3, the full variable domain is DGGITQSPKYLFRKEGQNVTLSCEQNLNHDAMYWYRQDPGQGLRLIYYSQIVNDFQKGDIAEGYSVSREKKESFPLTVTSAQKNPTAFYLCASRPELAKNIQYFGAGTRLSVL.

CDR3 amino acids: CASSQAPTGTETDTQYF. This chain joins TRBV4-2 and TRBJ2-3; TCRdb's D call of TRBD1 is untestable without DNA. From germline, CDR1 is LGHNA and CDR2 YNFKEQ. This CDR3 region has 17 residues.

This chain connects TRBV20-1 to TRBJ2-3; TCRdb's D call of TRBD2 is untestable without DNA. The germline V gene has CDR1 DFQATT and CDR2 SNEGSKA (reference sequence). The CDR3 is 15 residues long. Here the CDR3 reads CSASEAARTQDTQYF.

The CDR3 is CASSQDMTYEQYF. The chain employs TRBV4-2 and TRBJ2-7. The CDR3 totals 13 residues. Germline loops: CDR1 LGHNA, CDR2 YNFKEQ.

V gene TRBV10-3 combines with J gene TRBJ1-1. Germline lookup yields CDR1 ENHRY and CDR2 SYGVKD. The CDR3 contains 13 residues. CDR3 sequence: CAARTYEQGEAFF.

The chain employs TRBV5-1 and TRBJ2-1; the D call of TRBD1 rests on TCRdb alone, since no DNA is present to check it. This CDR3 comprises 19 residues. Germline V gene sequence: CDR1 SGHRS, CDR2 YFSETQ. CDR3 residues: CASSTPGGSGSLPYNEQFF.

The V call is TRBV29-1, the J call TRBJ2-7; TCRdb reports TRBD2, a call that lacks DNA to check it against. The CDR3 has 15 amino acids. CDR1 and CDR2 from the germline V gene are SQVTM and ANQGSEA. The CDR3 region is CSAGWGEVASYEQYF.

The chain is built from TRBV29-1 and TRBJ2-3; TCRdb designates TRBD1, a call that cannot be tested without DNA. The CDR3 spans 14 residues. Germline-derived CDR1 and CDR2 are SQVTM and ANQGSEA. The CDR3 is CSVTRASGTDTQYF.

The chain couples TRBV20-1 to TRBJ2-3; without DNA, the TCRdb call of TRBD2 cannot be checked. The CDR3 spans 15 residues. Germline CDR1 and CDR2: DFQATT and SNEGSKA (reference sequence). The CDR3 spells CSARDRTSRGDTQYF.

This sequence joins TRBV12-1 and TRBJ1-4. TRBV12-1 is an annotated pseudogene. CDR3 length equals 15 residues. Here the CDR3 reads CASSFVRTVHEKLFF.

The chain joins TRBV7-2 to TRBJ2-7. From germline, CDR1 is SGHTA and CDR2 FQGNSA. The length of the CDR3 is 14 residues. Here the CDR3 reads CASSLGYSPHEQYF. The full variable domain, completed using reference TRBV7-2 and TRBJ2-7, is GAGVSQSPSNKVTEKGKDVELRCDPISGHTALYWYRQSLGQGLEFLIYFQGNSAPDKSGLPSDRFSAERTGGSVSTLTIQRTQQEDSAVYLCASSLGYSPHEQYFGPGTRLTVT.

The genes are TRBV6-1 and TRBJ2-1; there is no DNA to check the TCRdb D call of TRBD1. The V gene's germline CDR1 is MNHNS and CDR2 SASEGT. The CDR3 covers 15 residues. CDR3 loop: CASYSQLRGYNEQFF.

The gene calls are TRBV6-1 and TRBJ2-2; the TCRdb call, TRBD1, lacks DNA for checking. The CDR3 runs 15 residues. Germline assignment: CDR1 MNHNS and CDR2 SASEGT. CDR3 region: CASAWGGRYTGELFF.

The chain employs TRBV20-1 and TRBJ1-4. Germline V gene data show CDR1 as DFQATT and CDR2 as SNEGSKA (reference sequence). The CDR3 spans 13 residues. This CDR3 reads CSATISSDEKLFF.

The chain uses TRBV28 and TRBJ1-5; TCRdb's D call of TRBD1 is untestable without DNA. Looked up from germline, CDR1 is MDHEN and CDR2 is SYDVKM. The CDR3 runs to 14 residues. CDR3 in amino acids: CASNADRENQPQHF. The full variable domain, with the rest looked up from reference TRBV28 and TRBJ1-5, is DVKVTQSSRYLVKRTGEKVFLECVQDMDHENMFWYRQDPGLGLRLIYFSYDVKMKEKGDIPEGYSVSREKKERFSLILESASTNQTSMYLCASNADRENQPQHFGDGTRLSIL.

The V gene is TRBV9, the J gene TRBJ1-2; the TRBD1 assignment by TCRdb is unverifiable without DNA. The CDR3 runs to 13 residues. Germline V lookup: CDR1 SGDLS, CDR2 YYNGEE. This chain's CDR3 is CASSIQGNYGYTF.

CDR3 amino acids: CASSLSGGKDNEQFF. J is TRBJ2-1 and V is TRBV11-2; TCRdb calls TRBD2, which cannot be checked without DNA. This CDR3 region has 15 residues. Germline lookup yields CDR1 SGHAT and CDR2 FQNNGV.

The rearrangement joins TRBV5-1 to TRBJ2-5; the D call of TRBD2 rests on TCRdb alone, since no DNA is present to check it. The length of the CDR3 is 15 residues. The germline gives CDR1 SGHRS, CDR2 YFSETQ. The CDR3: CASSLAAGDEETQYF.

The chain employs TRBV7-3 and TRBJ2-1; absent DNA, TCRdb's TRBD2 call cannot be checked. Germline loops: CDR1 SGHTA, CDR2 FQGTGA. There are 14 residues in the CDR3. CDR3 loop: CASSLRAGGNEQFF.

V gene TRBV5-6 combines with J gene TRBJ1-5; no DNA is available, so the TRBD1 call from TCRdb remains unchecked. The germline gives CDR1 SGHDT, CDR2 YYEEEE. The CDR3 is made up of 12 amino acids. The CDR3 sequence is CASSLVLQGEHF.

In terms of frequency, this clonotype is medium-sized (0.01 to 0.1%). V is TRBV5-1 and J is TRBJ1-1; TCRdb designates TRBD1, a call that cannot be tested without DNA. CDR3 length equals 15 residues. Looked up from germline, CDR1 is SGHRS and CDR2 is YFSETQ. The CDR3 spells CASSLADRGSTEAFF.

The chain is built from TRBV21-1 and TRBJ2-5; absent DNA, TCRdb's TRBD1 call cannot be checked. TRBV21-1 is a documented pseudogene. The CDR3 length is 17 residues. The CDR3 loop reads CASSPPDPGPMGETQYF.

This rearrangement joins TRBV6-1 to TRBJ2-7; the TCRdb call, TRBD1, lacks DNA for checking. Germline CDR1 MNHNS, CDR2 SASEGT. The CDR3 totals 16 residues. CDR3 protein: CASSDQRGRLAGEQYF.

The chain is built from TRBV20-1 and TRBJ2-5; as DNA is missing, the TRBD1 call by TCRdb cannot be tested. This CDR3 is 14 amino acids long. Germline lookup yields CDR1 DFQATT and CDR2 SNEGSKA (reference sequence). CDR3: CSARGRTGQETQYF.

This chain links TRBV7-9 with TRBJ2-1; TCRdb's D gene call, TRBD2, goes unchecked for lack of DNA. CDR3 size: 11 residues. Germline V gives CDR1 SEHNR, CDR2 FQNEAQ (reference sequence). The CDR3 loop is CASSFKGVRFF.

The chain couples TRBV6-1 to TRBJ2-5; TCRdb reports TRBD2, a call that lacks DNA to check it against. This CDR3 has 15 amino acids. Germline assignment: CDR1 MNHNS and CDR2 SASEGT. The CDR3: CASSEDRRARETQYF.